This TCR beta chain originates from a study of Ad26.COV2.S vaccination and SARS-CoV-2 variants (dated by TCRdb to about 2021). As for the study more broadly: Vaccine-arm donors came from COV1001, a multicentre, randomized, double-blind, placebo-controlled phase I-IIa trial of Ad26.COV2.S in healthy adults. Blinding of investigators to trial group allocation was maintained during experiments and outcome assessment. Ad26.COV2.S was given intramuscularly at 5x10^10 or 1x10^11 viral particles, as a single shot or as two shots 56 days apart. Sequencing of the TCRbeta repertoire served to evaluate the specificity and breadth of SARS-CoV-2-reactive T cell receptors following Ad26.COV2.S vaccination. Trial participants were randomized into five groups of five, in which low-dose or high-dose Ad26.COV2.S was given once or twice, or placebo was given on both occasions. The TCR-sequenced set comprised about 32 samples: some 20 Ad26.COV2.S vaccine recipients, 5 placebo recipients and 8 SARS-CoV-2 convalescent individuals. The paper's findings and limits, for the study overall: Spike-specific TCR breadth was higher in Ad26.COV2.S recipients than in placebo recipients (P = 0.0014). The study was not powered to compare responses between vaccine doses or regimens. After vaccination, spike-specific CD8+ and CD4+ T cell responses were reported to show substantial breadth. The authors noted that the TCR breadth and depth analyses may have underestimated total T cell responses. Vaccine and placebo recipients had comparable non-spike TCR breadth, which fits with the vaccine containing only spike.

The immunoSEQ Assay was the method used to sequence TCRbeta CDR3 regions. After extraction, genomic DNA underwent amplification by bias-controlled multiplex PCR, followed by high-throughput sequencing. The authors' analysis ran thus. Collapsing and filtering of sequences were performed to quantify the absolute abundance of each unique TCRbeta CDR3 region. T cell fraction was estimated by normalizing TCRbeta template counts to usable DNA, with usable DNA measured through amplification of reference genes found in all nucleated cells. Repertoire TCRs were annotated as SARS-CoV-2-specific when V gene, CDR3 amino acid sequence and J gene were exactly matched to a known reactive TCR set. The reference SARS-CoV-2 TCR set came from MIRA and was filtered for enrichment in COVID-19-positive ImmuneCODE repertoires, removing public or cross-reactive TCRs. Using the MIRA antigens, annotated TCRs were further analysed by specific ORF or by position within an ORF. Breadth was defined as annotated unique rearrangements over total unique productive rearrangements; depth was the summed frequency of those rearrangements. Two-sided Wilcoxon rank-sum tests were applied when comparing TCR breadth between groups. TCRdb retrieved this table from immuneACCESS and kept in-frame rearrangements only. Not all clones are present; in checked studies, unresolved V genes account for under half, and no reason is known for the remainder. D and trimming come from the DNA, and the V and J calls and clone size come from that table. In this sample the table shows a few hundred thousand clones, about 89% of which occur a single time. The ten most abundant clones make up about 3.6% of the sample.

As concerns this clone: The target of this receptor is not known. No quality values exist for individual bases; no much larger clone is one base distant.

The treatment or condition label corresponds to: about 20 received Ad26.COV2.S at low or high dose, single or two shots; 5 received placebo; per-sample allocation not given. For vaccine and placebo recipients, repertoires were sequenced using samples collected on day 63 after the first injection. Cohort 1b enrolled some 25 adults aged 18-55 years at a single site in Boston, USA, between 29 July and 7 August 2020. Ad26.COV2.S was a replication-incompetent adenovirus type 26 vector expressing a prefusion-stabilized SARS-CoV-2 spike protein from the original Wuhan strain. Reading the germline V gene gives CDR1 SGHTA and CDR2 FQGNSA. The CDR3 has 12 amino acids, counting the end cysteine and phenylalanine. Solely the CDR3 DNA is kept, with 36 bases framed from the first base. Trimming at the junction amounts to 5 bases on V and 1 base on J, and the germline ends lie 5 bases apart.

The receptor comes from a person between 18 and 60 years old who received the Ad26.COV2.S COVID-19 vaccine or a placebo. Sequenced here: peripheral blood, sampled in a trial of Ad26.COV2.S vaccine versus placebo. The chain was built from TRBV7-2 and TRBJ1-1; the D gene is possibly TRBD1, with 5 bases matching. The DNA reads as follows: TGTGCCAGCAGCACAGGGAACACTGAAGCTTTCTTT. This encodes CASSTGNTEAFF.